This T cell receptor beta chain was sequenced during a study of control samples from healthy donors and cancer patients. Sequencing used immunoSEQ multiplex PCR; TCRdb keeps in-frame clones, though not all of them. This table has some 140,000 clones, 80% to 95% appearing once. V lost 0 bases and J lost 4, with 3 bases in between. Per the germline V gene, CDR1 is LGHNA and CDR2 is YNFKEQ. The length of the CDR3 is 12 residues. The rearrangement joins TRBV4-2 to TRBJ2-5; D is undetermined. The specimen was blood. The receptor was derived from a man aged 25-40 years in good health. The chain's CDR3 is CASSQERETQYF. DNA for the CDR3: TGTGCCAGCAGCCAAGAACGAGAGACCCAGTACTTC.